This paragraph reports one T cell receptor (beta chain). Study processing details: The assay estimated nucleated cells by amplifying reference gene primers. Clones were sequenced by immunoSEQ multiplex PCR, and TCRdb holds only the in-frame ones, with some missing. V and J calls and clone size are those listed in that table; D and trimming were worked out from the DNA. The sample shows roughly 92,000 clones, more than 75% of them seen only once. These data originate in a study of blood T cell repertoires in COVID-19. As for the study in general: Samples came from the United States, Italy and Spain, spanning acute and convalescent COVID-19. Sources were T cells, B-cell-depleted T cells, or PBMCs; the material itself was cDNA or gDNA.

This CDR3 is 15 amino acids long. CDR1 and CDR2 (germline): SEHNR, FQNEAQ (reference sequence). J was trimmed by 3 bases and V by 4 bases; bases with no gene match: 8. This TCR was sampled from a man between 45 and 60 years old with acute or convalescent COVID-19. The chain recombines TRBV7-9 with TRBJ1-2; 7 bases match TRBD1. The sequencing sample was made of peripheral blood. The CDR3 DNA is TGTGCCAGCAGCTGGCCCGGGACAGAGGACTATGGCTACACCTTC. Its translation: CASSWPGTEDYGYTF.